Listed below are T cell receptor beta chains from one sample, sequenced in a study of CD8 T cells in ankylosing spondylitis. From the 5' RACE reads, TCRdb called clonotypes with MiXCR, one entry per CDR3 protein. The sample consists of a few hundred thousand distinct CDR3 sequences, around 20% of them appearing once. The material sequenced was blood, either unsorted or a sorted T cell fraction (not recorded which). The source is a female donor with ankylosing spondylitis or in good health (not recorded which). The CDR3 runs from the conserved cysteine through the conserved F or W. The D gene is left open where the match is weak. Expanded clones are given a class, and other clones once, few, many or no size at all.

V gene	D gene	clone size	J gene	CDR3 protein
TRBV20-1	NA	NA	TRBJ2-4	CSAPETSRGNIQYF
TRBV28	TRBD1	NA	TRBJ2-7	CASNLGQGLYEQYF
TRBV7-8	NA	many	TRBJ2-1	CASRSGPRRALSSYNEQFF
TRBV12-3/TRBV12-4	NA	NA	TRBJ2-6	CASSPGAGANVLTF
TRBV7-9	NA	few	TRBJ2-1	CASSPMGTYNEQFF
TRBV12-3/TRBV12-4	NA	few	TRBJ1-1	CASSSVGDTEAFF
TRBV27	NA	NA	TRBJ2-2	CASTFGGKLVDGELFF
TRBV20-1	TRBD2	few	TRBJ2-3	CSGGTSGTDTQYF
TRBV20-1	NA	many	TRBJ1-2	CSASDSRGRNYGYTF
TRBV6-5	NA	NA	TRBJ2-1	CASSYLNEQFF
TRBV7-2	NA	many	TRBJ2-5	CASSPTTETQYF
TRBV20-1	TRBD2	few	TRBJ2-1	CSARPLAAYSSYNEQFF
TRBV7-9	NA	NA	TRBJ2-3	CASSLSSGDTDTQYF
TRBV4-3	NA	NA	TRBJ2-7	CASSQDRSLSRNEQYF
TRBV29-1	TRBD2	NA	TRBJ2-3	CSVVPASGDTDTQYF
TRBV4-3	NA	few	TRBJ1-2	CASSQARSSLYGYTF
TRBV6-2/TRBV6-3	NA	few	TRBJ1-5	CASSYSLYRGNQPQHF
TRBV2	NA	once	TRBJ2-2	CASQLASNTGELFF
TRBV29-1	NA	NA	TRBJ2-3	CSALDGPSTDTQYF
TRBV11-2	TRBD2	few	TRBJ2-4	CASSLGIGTSGTLAKNIQYF
TRBV20-1	NA	few	TRBJ2-6	CSARGHLGWANVLTF
TRBV20-1	TRBD2	NA	TRBJ2-3	CSCRREGPDTQYF
TRBV7-6	NA	NA	TRBJ1-3	CASSPTVISGNTIYF
TRBV6-1	TRBD2	NA	TRBJ2-1	CASRGSGTSSYNEQFF
TRBV28	NA	NA	TRBJ1-4	CASSSPRDPRREKLFF
TRBV5-6	NA	NA	TRBJ2-7	CASSMGLRGEQYF
TRBV7-9	NA	few	TRBJ2-7	CASSRGDYEQYF
TRBV20-1	NA	few	TRBJ2-5	CSARELGGGHPRTQYF
TRBV12-5	NA	NA	TRBJ2-1	CASGTMGNEQFF
TRBV27	NA	few	TRBJ2-3	CASSLVPGADTQYF
TRBV6-5	TRBD2	many	TRBJ2-3	CASRYGRADDTQYF
TRBV6-2/TRBV6-3	NA	NA	TRBJ1-1	CASSYGGGRTEAFF
TRBV5-1	TRBD1	NA	TRBJ2-7	CASSRRTGAYEQYF
TRBV9	NA	few	TRBJ2-7	CASSTSGPSYEQYF
TRBV7-2	NA	few	TRBJ2-3	CASSLNPQGSDTQYF
TRBV6-1	NA	NA	TRBJ1-6	CASSFGQSLYNSPLHF
TRBV7-2	NA	few	TRBJ2-3	CASSRIAISTDTQYF
TRBV11-3	NA	NA	TRBJ2-1	CASSLNPYNEQFF
TRBV20-1	NA	many	TRBJ2-3	CSAPGREDTQYF
TRBV4-3	TRBD2	NA	TRBJ2-6	CASSRGGVSGANVLTF
TRBV6-6	TRBD1	few	TRBJ2-7	CASSSGQGREQYF
TRBV19	NA	NA	TRBJ2-7	CASSIDWDTRFYEQYF
TRBV30	NA	NA	TRBJ2-1	CAWSRSGYNEQFF
TRBV29-1	NA	few	TRBJ2-3	CSTPPGPGTDTQYF
TRBV5-1	TRBD2	many	TRBJ2-1	CASSLAGGGSRNEQFF
TRBV7-8	NA	few	TRBJ2-3	CASSSGWGRTTDTQYF